This TCR beta chain emerged from a study of T cell responses to AZD1222 COVID-19 vaccine. Notes on the study in general: Once two AZD1222 doses were given, Spike-specific TCR breadth and depth went up. After the peak T cell response, and only then, were repertoires sampled.

Using immunoSEQ multiplex PCR, the repertoire was profiled, and TCRdb retains in-frame clones only, with some absent. This table has 95,000 to 110,000 clones, approximately 93% appearing once. Notes on this clone: Its target is unknown.

Germline assignment: CDR1 MNHEY and CDR2 SVGAGI. The ends were cut back, 8 bases at V and 4 bases at J, with 18 bases in the middle. CDR3 size: 15 residues. Material: peripheral blood, obtained on day 0 of AZD1222 vaccination. The genes are TRBV6-5 and TRBJ1-5, with D possibly being TRBD1 (5 bases). The origin of this receptor is an adult in good health. The CDR3 protein is CASLPGVGGNQPQHF. CDR3 in DNA: TGTGCCAGCCTCCCGGGGGTCGGAGGGAATCAGCCCCAGCATTTT.